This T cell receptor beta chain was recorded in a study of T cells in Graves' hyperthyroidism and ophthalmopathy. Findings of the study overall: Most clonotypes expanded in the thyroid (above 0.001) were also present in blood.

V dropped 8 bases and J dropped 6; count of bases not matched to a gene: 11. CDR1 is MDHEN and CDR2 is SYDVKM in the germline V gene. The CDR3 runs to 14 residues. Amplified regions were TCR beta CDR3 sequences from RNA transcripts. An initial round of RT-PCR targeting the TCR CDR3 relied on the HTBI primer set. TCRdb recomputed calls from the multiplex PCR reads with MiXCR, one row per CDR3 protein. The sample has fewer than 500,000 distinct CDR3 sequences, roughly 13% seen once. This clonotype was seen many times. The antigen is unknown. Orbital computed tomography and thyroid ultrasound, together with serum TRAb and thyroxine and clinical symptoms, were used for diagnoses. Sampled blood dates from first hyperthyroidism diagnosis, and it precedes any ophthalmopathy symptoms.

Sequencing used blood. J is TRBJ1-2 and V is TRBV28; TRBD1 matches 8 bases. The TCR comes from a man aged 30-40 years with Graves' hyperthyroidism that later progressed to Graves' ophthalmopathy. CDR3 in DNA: TGTGCCAGCGGGATGACAGGGGTATCGGATGGCTACACCTTC. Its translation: CASGMTGVSDGYTF.